The 2 T cell receptor beta chains below were found in one sample sequenced in a study of blood T cell repertoires in COVID-19. Sequenced by immunoSEQ multiplex PCR; TCRdb stores in-frame clones only, minus some. The data hold some 200,000 clones, with 89% observed a single time. The sequenced sample consisted of PBMCs or T cells enriched from blood (not recorded which). The source is a woman under 30 who had recovered from COVID-19.

V gene TRBV4-1 combines with J gene TRBJ1-4; D unclear. There are 15 residues in the CDR3. Germline CDR1 reads MGHRA; CDR2 reads YSYEKL. V was pared by 3 bases and J by 0 bases, with 8 bases between. The CDR3 region has the DNA TGCGCCAGCAGCCAGGAGGTTACAACTAATGAAAAACTGTTTTTT. It specifies CASSQEVTTNEKLFF.

The chain has TRBV30 and TRBJ1-1, with D possibly TRBD1 on 5 matching bases. The germline V gene has CDR1 GTSNPN and CDR2 SVGIG (reference sequence). The germline V and J ends were trimmed by 5 bases and 7 bases, with 20 bases remaining between them. This CDR3 region has 14 residues. The CDR3 bases are TGTGCCTGGGAAGACACAGGTATTATAGGTGAAGCTTTCTTT. Amino acids: CAWEDTGIIGEAFF.